A single sample is the source of the 25 T cell receptor beta chains below, sequenced in a study of T cell repertoires in cytomegalovirus infection. TCRdb re-called the reads through MiXCR, storing one row per CDR3 protein. The sample contains approximately 240,000 distinct CDR3 sequences, roughly an eighth of which appear only once. Sequenced sample: PBMCs. Receptor source: a human donor in good health (CMV status not recorded). Some clones in this sample may be carry-over from other donors' samples.

The V gene is TRBV19, the J gene TRBJ1-5; TRBD1 is a possible D gene (6 bases). Germline assignment: CDR1 LNHDA and CDR2 SQIVND (reference sequence). CDR3 length: 13 residues. Trimming cost V 8 bases and J 6 bases, with 14 bases left between them. This chain's CDR3 is CASGRGSFQPQHF. CDR3 nucleotides: TGTGCCAGTGGCAGGGGAAGTTTTCAGCCCCAGCATTTT.

There are many counts of this clonotype. This CDR3 is CASSLERGRGQPQHF. In nucleotides, the CDR3 is TGTGCCAGCAGCTTGGAAAGGGGGCGAGGTCAGCCCCAGCATTTT. This chain uses TRBV5-4 with TRBJ1-5; 7 bases fit TRBD1. This CDR3 region has 15 residues. V lost 0 bases to trimming and J lost 6 bases; unmatched junction nucleotides: 6. The germline V gene encodes CDR1 SGHNT and CDR2 YYREEE (reference sequence).

The sample holds many counts of this clonotype. The rearrangement links TRBV11-3 to TRBJ2-5; TRBD1 is a possible D gene (5 bases). Germline CDR1 is SGHNT and CDR2 is YENEEA. CDR3 length equals 17 residues. V was trimmed by 1 base and J by 5 bases, leaving 20 bases between them. CDR3 sequence reads: CASSLGRIGHQAETQYF. The CDR3 DNA follows: TGTGCCAGCAGCTTAGGACGGATAGGACACCAGGCGGAGACCCAGTACTTC.

V and J are TRBV19 and TRBJ2-7; 9 bases are a match to TRBD1. CDR3 length equals 15 residues. With V trimmed by 5 bases and J by 0 bases, 5 bases remained unmatched. CDR1 is LNHDA and CDR2 is SQIVND in the germline V gene (reference sequence). The CDR3 region has the DNA TGTGCCAGTAGTCCTCCGACAGGGGGCTCCTACGAGCAGTACTTC. This gives the protein CASSPPTGGSYEQYF.

In DNA, the CDR3 is TGCAGCGTTAAGGAGACCTCTGGAAACACCATATATTTT. It translates to CSVKETSGNTIYF. The chain joins TRBV29-1 to TRBJ1-3, with D hard to call. The CDR3 sequence is 13 residues long. Trimming took off 5 bases at V and 0 bases at J, with 8 bases between the two ends. Germline lookup yields CDR1 SQVTM and CDR2 ANQGSEA.

The sample holds many counts of this clonotype. The genes are TRBV28 and TRBJ2-7; D gene ambiguous. The CDR3 loop spans 15 amino acids. Per the germline V gene, CDR1 is MDHEN and CDR2 is SYDVKM. Trimming took 5 bases from V and 1 from J, leaving 15 bases between them. In DNA form, the CDR3 reads TGTGCCAGCAGTCCGTCAGCCGACTTTTCCTACGAGCAGTACTTC. Protein product: CASSPSADFSYEQYF. Based on the CDR3 plus reference TRBV28 and TRBJ2-7, the full variable domain is DVKVTQSSRYLVKRTGEKVFLECVQDMDHENMFWYRQDPGLGLRLIYFSYDVKMKEKGDIPEGYSVSREKKERFSLILESASTNQTSMYLCASSPSADFSYEQYFGPGTRLTVT.

The V call is TRBV28, the J call TRBJ2-5, with 11 positions matching TRBD2. The length of the CDR3 is 15 residues. Trimming took 6 bases from V and 5 from J; bases not matched to a gene: 8. CDR1 MDHEN and CDR2 SYDVKM come from the germline V gene. The CDR3 DNA sequence: TGTGCCAGCAGCCTAAGGACTAGCGGGCGGGAGACCCAGTACTTC. Encoded protein: CASSLRTSGRETQYF.

A few counts support this clonotype. The chain recombines TRBV6-2 or TRBV6-3 with TRBJ2-5, with D unclear. CDR1 MNHEY and CDR2 SVGEGT come from the germline V gene. This CDR3 is built from 11 residues. V was pared by 7 bases and J by 5 bases, with 8 bases between. The CDR3: CASTGLETQYF. Here the CDR3 DNA reads TGTGCCAGCACGGGCTTGGAGACCCAGTACTTC.

The chain combines TRBV7-2 with TRBJ1-1, with 8 bases lining up with TRBD1. The V and J ends lost 7 bases and 4 bases, in that order; junction bases with no gene match: 11. Germline V lookup: CDR1 SGHTA, CDR2 FQGNSA. This CDR3 is 15 amino acids long. The CDR3 loop reads CASTSQTTGGTEAFF. CDR3 bases: TGTGCCAGCACCTCCCAGACAACAGGGGGCACTGAAGCTTTCTTT.

This clonotype was picked up many times. This chain links TRBV7-2 with TRBJ1-3; D might be TRBD1 (6 bases). Trimming took off 2 bases at V and 4 bases at J, with 12 bases between the two ends. The CDR3 has 15 residues. Looked up from germline, CDR1 is SGHTA and CDR2 is FQGNSA. The CDR3 loop reads CASSLFRGAGNTIYF. The CDR3 region has the DNA TGTGCCAGCAGCTTATTCAGGGGAGCCGGAAACACCATATATTTT.

This clonotype was detected only a few times. This chain uses TRBV5-4 with TRBJ1-1; D call uncertain. CDR1 is SGHNT and CDR2 is YYREEE in the germline V gene (reference sequence). Trimming pared 0 bases from V and 3 bases from J, leaving 9 bases between. The CDR3 contains 14 residues. CDR3 loop: CASSLEGRYTEAFF. For the CDR3, the DNA is TGTGCCAGCAGCTTGGAGGGTAGGTACACTGAAGCTTTCTTT.

This clonotype was observed many times. The gene calls are TRBV6-2 or TRBV6-3 and TRBJ1-5; 9 bases fit TRBD1. Germline values: CDR1 MNHEY, CDR2 SVGEGT. Losses at the gene ends were 0 bases for V and 5 bases for J; bases not matched to a gene: 11. The CDR3 sequence is 18 residues long. CDR3 nucleotide sequence: TGTGCCAGCAGTTACTCGTTCCGACAGGGGGTATTCGATCAGCCCCAGCATTTT. This sequence encodes CASSYSFRQGVFDQPQHF.

This clonotype has more than one count but fewer than ten. V is TRBV19 and J is TRBJ1-5, with 8 bases aligning to TRBD1. The CDR3 has 15 amino acids. The germline V gene encodes CDR1 LNHDA and CDR2 SQIVND (reference sequence). V shed 5 bases, J shed 3 bases, and the junction held 6 bases outside the gene matches. Here the CDR3 reads CASSETGDLNQPQHF. The DNA for the CDR3 is TGTGCCAGTAGTGAGACAGGGGACCTCAATCAGCCCCAGCATTTT.

On this clonotype itself: The junction departs from germline at one end; a sequencing error may be responsible. The chain links TRBV14 to TRBJ2-7, with TRBD1 matching over 12 bases. CDR1 and CDR2 (germline): SGHDN, FVKESK. The CDR3 is 16 residues long. The chain's CDR3 is CASSLLPGQGAYEEYF. DNA for the CDR3: TGTGCCAGCAGCCTCCTGCCGGGACAGGGGGCCTACGAGGAGTACTTC.

This clonotype occurred many times. The V gene is TRBV10-3, the J gene TRBJ2-1; a weak D match, TRBD2 (6 bases). V was pared by 6 bases and J by 4 bases, with 13 bases between. The germline CDR1 and CDR2 sequences are ENHRY and SYGVKD. This CDR3 is 14 amino acids long. This CDR3 reads CAIRRDLSYNEQFF. The CDR3 region has the DNA TGTGCCATCAGGCGGGACCTCTCATACAATGAGCAGTTCTTC.

In this sample, this clonotype turned up many times. The gene calls are TRBV29-1 and TRBJ1-5; 7 bases align to TRBD1. The CDR3 is 12 amino acids. J lost 5 bases, V lost 5 bases, and 3 bases had no gene match. CDR1 is SQVTM, CDR2 ANQGSEA, per germline. This chain's CDR3 is CSVSTGDQPQHF. The CDR3 nucleotides read TGCAGCGTTAGCACAGGGGATCAGCCCCAGCATTTT.

The table lists this clonotype with many counts. The chain carries TRBV7-2 and TRBJ1-2; D ambiguous. The V end was cut by 1 base, the J end by 7 bases, with 7 bases between. Germline assignment: CDR1 SGHTA and CDR2 FQGNSA. The CDR3 contains 12 residues. The CDR3 nucleotides are TGTGCCAGCAGCTTAGAAGGATTTGGCTACACCTTC. As protein: CASSLEGFGYTF.

The genes are TRBV10-1 and TRBJ1-5; 8 bases line up with TRBD1. V lost 6 bases and J lost 7; bases outside the gene matches: 8. The V gene's germline CDR1 is WNHNN and CDR2 SYGVQD (reference sequence). This CDR3 is built from 14 residues. CDR3: CASRPGQGGQPQHF. For the CDR3, the DNA is TGCGCCAGCAGACCCGGACAGGGCGGCCAGCCCCAGCATTTT.

This clonotype has a handful of counts. The CDR3 spells CSASLTQGGTYEQYF. The DNA for the CDR3 is TGCAGTGCTAGCTTAACTCAGGGTGGAACCTACGAGCAGTACTTC. The chain is built from TRBV20-1 and TRBJ2-7; TRBD1 is a possible D gene (5 bases). V lost 3 bases and J 2 bases, leaving 17 bases between the germline ends. Germline V gene lookup returns CDR1 DFQATT and CDR2 SNEGSKA (reference sequence). This CDR3 region has 15 residues.

At least ten counts were recorded for this clonotype. CDR3 amino acids: CASSLVGRGQPQHF. The CDR3, as DNA: TGTGCCAGCAGCTTAGTAGGCAGGGGCCAGCCCCAGCATTTT. This chain uses TRBV7-2 with TRBJ1-5; maybe TRBD1 (6 bases). Per the germline V gene, CDR1 is SGHTA and CDR2 is FQGNSA. This CDR3 region has 14 residues. V lost 1 base, J lost 7 bases, and 11 bases lay in between. Looking up the rest from reference TRBV7-2 and TRBJ1-5 gives the full variable domain: GAGVSQSPSNKVTEKGKDVELRCDPISGHTALYWYRQSLGQGLEFLIYFQGNSAPDKSGLPSDRFSAERTGGSVSTLTIQRTQQEDSAVYLCASSLVGRGQPQHFGDGTRLSIL.

Details on this clonotype: One base away lies a much larger clone, so this may be a sequencing read error. This chain uses TRBV12-3 or TRBV12-4 with TRBJ2-4; tentatively, D is TRBD2 (6 bases). CDR3 length: 12 amino acids. In nucleotides, the CDR3 is TGTGACAGCAGCCAGATGGGACTTCGGAGGGACTTC. Amino acids: CDSSQMGLRRDF.

This clonotype was seen only a few times. The chain is built from TRBV7-9 and TRBJ1-3, with D tentatively TRBD1 (6 bases). This CDR3 is 14 amino acids long. The V end was cut by 3 bases, the J end by 2 bases, with 8 bases between. Germline CDR1 SEHNR, CDR2 FQNEAQ (reference sequence). The chain's CDR3 is CASSFGGPGNTIYF. In nucleotides, the CDR3 is TGTGCCAGCAGCTTCGGGGGGCCTGGAAACACCATATATTTT.

The chain couples TRBV2 to TRBJ1-1; no clear D. Looked up from germline, CDR1 is SNHLY and CDR2 is FYNNEI. The V end was cut by 1 base, the J end by 4 bases, with 13 bases between. The CDR3 is 15 amino acids. CDR3 DNA: TGTGCCAGCAGTGAAGGAGGTAGGGCCGCCACTGAAGCTTTCTTT. Amino acid sequence: CASSEGGRAATEAFF.

Many counts were recorded for this clonotype. The genes are TRBV7-2 and TRBJ2-7, with unresolved D. CDR3 length: 16 residues. Per the germline V gene, CDR1 is SGHTA and CDR2 is FQGNSA. V was clipped by 1 base and J by 5 bases, with 18 bases between them. The CDR3 spells CASSLGSGPPTNEQYF. CDR3 nucleotide sequence: TGTGCCAGCAGCTTAGGATCCGGCCCCCCTACTAACGAGCAGTACTTC. Full variable domain (missing parts from reference TRBV7-2 and TRBJ2-7): GAGVSQSPSNKVTEKGKDVELRCDPISGHTALYWYRQSLGQGLEFLIYFQGNSAPDKSGLPSDRFSAERTGGSVSTLTIQRTQQEDSAVYLCASSLGSGPPTNEQYFGPGTRLTVT.

The chain recombines TRBV5-1 with TRBJ1-1; the D is unclear. The CDR3 is made up of 15 amino acids. From germline, CDR1 is SGHRS and CDR2 YFSETQ. V lost 1 base to trimming and J lost 6 bases, with 16 bases between them. In nucleotides, the CDR3 is TGCGCCAGCAGCTTGCCGCAGGTGGGTAAAGCTGAAGCTTTCTTT. It translates to CASSLPQVGKAEAFF.